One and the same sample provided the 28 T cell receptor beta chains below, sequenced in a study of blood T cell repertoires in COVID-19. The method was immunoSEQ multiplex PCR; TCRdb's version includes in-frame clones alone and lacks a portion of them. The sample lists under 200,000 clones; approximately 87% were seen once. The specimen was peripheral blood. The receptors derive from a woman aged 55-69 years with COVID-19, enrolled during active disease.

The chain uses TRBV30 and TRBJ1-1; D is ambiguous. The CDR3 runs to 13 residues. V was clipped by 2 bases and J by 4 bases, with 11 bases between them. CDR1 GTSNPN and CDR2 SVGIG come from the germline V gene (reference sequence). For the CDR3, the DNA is TGTGCCTGGAGTTTACTCGAGGCCACTGAAGCTTTCTTT. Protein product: CAWSLLEATEAFF.

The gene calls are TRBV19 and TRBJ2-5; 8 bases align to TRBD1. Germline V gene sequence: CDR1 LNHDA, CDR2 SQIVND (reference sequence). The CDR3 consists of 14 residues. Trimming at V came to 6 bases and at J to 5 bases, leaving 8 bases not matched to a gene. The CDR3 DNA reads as TGTGCCAGTAGGGGGCAGGGGGCGTGGGAGACCCAGTACTTC. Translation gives CASRGQGAWETQYF. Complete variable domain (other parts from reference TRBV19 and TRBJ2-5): DGGITQSPKYLFRKEGQNVTLSCEQNLNHDAMYWYRQDPGQGLRLIYYSQIVNDFQKGDIAEGYSVSREKKESFPLTVTSAQKNPTAFYLCASRGQGAWETQYFGPGTRLLVL.

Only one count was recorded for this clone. The CDR3 region has the DNA TGTGCCTGGAGTTTCCCGACAGGGGTAACTGAAGCTTTCTTT. Encoded protein: CAWSFPTGVTEAFF. V gene TRBV30 combines with J gene TRBJ1-1; TRBD1 agrees at 8 bases. The CDR3 is made up of 14 amino acids. The V segment lost 2 bases and the J segment 5 bases; nucleotides outside the gene matches: 7. CDR1 is GTSNPN and CDR2 is SVGIG in the germline V gene (reference sequence). Combining the CDR3 with reference TRBV30 and TRBJ1-1 gives the whole variable domain SQTIHQWPATLVQPVGSPLSLECTVEGTSNPNLYWYRQAAGRGLQLLFYSVGIGQISSEVPQNLSASRPQDRQFILSSKKLLLSDSGFYLCAWSFPTGVTEAFFGQGTRLTVV.

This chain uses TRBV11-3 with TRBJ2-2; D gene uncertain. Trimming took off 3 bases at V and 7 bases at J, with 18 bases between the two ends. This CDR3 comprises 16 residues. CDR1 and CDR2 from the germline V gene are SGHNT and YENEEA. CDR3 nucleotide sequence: TGTGCCAGCAGCTTCCTCCCGGGTCCCCAAGGCGGGGAGCTGTTTTTT. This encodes CASSFLPGPQGGELFF. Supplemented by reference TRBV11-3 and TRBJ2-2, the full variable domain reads EAGVVQSPRYKIIEKKQPVAFWCNPISGHNTLYWYLQNLGQGPELLIRYENEEAVDDSQLPKDRFSAERLKGVDSTLKIQPAELGDSAVYLCASSFLPGPQGGELFFGEGSRLTVL.

The DNA for the CDR3 is TGTGCCAGCAGCCCACGAGGCGGGAGCTCCTACGAGCAGTACTTC. The encoded protein is CASSPRGGSSYEQYF. This sequence joins TRBV4-2 and TRBJ2-7, with 7 nucleotides matching TRBD2. Trimming cost V 4 bases and J 0 bases; bases outside gene matches: 6. Per the germline V gene, CDR1 is LGHNA and CDR2 is YNFKEQ. The CDR3 runs 15 residues.

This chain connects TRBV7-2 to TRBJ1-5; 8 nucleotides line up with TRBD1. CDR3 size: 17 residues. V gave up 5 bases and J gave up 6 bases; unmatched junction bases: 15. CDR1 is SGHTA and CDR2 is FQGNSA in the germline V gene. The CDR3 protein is CASSLLGRGQGGQPQHF. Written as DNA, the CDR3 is TGTGCCAGCAGCCTACTCGGCCGCGGACAGGGAGGTCAGCCCCAGCATTTT.

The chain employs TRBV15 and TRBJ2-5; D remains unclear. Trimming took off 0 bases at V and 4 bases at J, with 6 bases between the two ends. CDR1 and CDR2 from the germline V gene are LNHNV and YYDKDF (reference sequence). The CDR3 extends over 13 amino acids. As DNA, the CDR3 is TGTGCCACCAGCAGAGAGAGTGGAGAGACCCAGTACTTC. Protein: CATSRESGETQYF.

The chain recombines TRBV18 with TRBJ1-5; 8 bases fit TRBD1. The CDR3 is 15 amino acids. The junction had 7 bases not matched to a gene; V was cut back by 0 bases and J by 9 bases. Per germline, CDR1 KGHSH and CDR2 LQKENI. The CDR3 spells CASSPPGTGVGPQHF. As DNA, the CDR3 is TGTGCCAGCTCACCACCGGGGACAGGTGTGGGGCCCCAGCATTTT.

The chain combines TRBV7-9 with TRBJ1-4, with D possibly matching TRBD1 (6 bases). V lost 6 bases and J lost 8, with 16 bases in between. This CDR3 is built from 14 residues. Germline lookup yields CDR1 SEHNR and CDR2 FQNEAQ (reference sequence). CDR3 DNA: TGTGCCAGCAGGTCCCCACAGGGTGGAGAAAAACTGTTTTTT. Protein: CASRSPQGGEKLFF.

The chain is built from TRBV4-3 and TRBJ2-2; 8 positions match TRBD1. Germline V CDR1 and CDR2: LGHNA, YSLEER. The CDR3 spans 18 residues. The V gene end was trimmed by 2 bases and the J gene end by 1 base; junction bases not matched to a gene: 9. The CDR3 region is CASSQRKDDRGNTGELFF. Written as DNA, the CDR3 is TGCGCCAGCAGCCAAAGGAAGGATGACAGGGGGAACACCGGGGAGCTGTTTTTT.

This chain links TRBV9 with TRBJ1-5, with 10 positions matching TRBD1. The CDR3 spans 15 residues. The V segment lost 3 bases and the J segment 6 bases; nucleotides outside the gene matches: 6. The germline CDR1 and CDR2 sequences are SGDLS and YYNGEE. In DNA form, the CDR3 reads TGTGCCAGCAGCGGGGACAGGGGTTTCCTTCAGCCCCAGCATTTT. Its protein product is CASSGDRGFLQPQHF.

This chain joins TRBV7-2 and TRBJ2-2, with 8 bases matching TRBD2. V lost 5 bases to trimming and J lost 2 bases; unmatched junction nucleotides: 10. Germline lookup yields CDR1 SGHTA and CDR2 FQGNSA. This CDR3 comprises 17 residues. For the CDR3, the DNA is TGTGCCAGCAGCCCCCAACGGGGGGGCGTTAACACCGGGGAGCTGTTTTTT. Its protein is CASSPQRGGVNTGELFF.

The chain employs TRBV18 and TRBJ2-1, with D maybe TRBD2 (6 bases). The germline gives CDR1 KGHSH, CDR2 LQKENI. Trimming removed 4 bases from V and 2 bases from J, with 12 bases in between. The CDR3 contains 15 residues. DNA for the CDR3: TGTGCCAGCTCACGGAGGGGAGAAGCCTACAATGAGCAGTTCTTC. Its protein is CASSRRGEAYNEQFF.

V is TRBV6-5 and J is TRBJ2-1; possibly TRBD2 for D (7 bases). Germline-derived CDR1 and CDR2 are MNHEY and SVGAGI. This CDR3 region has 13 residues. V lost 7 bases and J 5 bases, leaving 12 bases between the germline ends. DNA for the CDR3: TGTGCCAGCACCTCGGGGGGCCACAATGAGCAGTTCTTC. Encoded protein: CASTSGGHNEQFF.

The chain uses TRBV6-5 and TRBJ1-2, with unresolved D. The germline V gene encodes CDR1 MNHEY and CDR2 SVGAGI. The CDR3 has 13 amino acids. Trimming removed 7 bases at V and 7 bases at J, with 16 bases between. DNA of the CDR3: TGTGCCAGCACCCACCCGGCGGCCGCTGGCTACACCTTC. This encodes CASTHPAAAGYTF.

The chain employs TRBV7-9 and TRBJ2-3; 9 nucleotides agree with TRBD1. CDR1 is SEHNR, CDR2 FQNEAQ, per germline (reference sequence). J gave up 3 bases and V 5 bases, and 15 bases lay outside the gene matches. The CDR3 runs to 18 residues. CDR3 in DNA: TGTGCCAGCAGCCCTATCGGATCCGGGACAGGGCCTACAGATACGCAGTATTTT. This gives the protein CASSPIGSGTGPTDTQYF. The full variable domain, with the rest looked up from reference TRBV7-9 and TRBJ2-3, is DTGVSQNPRHKITKRGQNVTFRCDPISEHNRLYWYRQTLGQGPEFLTYFQNEAQLEKSRLLSDRFSAERPKGSFSTLEIQRTEQGDSAMYLCASSPIGSGTGPTDTQYFGPGTRLTVL.

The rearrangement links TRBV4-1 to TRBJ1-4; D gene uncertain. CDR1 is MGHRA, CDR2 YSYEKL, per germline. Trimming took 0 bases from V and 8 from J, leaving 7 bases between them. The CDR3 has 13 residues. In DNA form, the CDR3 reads TGCGCCAGCAGCCAAGAGAGGAGAGAAAAACTGTTTTTT. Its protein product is CASSQERREKLFF.

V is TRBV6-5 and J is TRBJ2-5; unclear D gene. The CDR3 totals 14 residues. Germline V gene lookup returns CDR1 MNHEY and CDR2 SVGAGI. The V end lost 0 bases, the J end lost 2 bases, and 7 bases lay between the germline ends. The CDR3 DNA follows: TGTGCCAGCAGTTACTCAGAGATACAAGAGACCCAGTACTTC. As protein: CASSYSEIQETQYF.

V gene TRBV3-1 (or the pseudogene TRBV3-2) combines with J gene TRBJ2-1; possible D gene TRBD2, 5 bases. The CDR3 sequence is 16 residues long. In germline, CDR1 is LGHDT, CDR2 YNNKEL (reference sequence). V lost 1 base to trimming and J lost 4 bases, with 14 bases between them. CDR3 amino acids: CASSQGLPSGYNEQFF. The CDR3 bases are TGTGCCAGCAGCCAAGGACTTCCGTCGGGGTACAATGAGCAGTTCTTC.

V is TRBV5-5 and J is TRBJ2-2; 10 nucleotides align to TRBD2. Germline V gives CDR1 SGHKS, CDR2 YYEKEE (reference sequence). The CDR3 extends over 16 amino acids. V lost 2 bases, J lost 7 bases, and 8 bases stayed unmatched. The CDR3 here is CASSFEVAGGGGELFF. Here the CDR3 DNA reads TGTGCCAGCAGCTTTGAGGTAGCGGGAGGCGGCGGGGAGCTGTTTTTT. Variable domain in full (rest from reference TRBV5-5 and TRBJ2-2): DAGVTQSPTHLIKTRGQQVTLRCSPISGHKSVSWYQQVLGQGPQFIFQYYEKEERGRGNFPDRFSARQFPNYSSELNVNALLLGDSALYLCASSFEVAGGGGELFFGEGSRLTVL.

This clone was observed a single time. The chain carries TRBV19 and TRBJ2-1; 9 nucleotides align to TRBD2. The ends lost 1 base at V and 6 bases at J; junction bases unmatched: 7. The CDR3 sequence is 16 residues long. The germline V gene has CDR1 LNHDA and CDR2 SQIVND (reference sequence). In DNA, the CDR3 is TGTGCCAGTAGTATAGGGTCAGCGGGAGGAACCAATGAGCAGTTCTTC. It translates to CASSIGSAGGTNEQFF.

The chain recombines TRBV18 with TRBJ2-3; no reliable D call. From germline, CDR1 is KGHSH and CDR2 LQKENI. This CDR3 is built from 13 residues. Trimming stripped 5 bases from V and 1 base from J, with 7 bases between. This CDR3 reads CASSLRGTDTQYF. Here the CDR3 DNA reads TGTGCCAGCTCATTACGCGGCACAGATACGCAGTATTTT.

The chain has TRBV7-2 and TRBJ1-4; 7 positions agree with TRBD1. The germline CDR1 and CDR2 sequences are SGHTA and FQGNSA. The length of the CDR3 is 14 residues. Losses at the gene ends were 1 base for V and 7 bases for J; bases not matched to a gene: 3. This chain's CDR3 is CASSLEQGSEKLFF. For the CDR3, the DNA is TGTGCCAGCAGCTTAGAACAGGGGAGTGAAAAACTGTTTTTT.

This chain's CDR3 is CACRGTSGSNEQYF. The CDR3 DNA is TGTGCCTGCCGGGGGACTAGCGGGAGCAACGAGCAGTACTTC. The rearrangement links TRBV13 to TRBJ2-7; 14 bases agree with TRBD2. Germline V gives CDR1 PRHDT, CDR2 FYEKMQ (reference sequence). This CDR3 is 14 amino acids long. V shed 11 bases, J shed 5 bases, and the junction held 8 bases outside the gene matches.

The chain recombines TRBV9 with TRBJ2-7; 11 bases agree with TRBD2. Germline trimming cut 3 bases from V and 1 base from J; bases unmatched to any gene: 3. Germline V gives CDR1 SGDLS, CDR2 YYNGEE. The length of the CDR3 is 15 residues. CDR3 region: CASSAGLAESYEQYF. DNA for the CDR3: TGTGCCAGCAGCGCGGGACTAGCGGAGTCCTACGAGCAGTACTTC.

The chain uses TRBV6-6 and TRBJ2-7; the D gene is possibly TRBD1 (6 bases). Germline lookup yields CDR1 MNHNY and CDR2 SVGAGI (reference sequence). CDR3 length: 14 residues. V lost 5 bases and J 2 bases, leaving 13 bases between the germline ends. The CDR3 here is CASSTGTTTYEQYF. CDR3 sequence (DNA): TGTGCCAGCAGTACCGGGACAACCACCTACGAGCAGTACTTC.

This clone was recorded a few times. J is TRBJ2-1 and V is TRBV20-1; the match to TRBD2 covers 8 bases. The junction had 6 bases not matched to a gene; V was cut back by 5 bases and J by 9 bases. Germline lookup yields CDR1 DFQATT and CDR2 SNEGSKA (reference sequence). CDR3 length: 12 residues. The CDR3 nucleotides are TGCAGTGCTGGTGGGACTAGGGGTGAGCAGTTCTTC. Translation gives CSAGGTRGEQFF.

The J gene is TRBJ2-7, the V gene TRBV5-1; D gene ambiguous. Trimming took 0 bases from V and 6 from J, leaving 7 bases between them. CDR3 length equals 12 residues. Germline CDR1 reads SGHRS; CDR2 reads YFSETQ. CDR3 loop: CASSLELSEQYF. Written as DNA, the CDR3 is TGCGCCAGCAGCTTGGAACTATCCGAGCAGTACTTC. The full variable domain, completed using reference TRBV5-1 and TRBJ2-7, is KAGVTQTPRYLIKTRGQQVTLSCSPISGHRSVSWYQQTPGQGLQFLFEYFSETQRNKGNFPGRFSGRQFSNSRSEMNVSTLELGDSALYLCASSLELSEQYFGPGTRLTVT.